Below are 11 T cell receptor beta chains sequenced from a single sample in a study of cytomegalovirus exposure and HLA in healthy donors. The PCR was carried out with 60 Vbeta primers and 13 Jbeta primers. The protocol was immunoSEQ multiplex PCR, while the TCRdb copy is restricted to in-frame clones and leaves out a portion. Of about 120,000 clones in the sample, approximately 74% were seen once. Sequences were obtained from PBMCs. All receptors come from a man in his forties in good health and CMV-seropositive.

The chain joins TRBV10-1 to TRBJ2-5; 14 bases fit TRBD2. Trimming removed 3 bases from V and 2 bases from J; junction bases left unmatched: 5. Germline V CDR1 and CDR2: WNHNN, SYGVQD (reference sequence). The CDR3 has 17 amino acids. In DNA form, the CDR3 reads TGCGCCAGCAGTGACCCGGGACTAGCGGGGGCACAAGAGACCCAGTACTTC. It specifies CASSDPGLAGAQETQYF.

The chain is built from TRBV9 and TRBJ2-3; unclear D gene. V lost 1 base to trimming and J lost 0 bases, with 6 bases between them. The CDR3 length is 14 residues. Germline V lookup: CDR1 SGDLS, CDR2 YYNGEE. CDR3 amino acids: CASSVPDSTDTQYF. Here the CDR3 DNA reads TGTGCCAGCAGCGTACCAGATAGCACAGATACGCAGTATTTT.

The CDR3 nucleotides are TGTGCCAGCAGCTTACGCAAGACTAGCGGGGTCTTCCTGGGGTACTTC. Its translation: CASSLRKTSGVFLGYF. The V gene is TRBV5-5, the J gene TRBJ2-7; 11 bases are shared with TRBD2. From germline, CDR1 is SGHKS and CDR2 YYEKEE (reference sequence). Trimming cost V 2 bases and J 12 bases; bases outside gene matches: 16. This CDR3 has 16 amino acids.

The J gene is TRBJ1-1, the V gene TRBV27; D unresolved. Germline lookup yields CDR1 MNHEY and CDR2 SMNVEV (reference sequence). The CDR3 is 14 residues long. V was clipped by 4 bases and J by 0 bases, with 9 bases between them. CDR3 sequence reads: CASSWSTMNTEAFF. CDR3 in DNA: TGTGCCAGCAGTTGGAGCACCATGAACACTGAAGCTTTCTTT.

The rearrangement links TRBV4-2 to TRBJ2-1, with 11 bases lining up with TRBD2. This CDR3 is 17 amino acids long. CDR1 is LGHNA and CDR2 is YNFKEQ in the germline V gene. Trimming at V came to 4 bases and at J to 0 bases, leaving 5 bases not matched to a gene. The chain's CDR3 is CASSLGTSGLSYNEQFF. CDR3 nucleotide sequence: TGTGCCAGCAGCCTGGGGACTAGCGGCCTCTCCTACAATGAGCAGTTCTTC.

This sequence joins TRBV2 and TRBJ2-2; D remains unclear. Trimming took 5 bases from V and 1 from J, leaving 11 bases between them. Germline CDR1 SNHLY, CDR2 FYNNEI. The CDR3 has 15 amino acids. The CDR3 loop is CASSREGVNTGELFF. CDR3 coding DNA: TGTGCCAGCAGTCGAGAAGGAGTGAACACCGGGGAGCTGTTTTTT.

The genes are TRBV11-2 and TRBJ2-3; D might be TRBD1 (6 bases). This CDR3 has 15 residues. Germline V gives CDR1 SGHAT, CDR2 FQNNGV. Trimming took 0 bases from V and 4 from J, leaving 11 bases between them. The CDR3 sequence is CASSLDGRGADTQYF. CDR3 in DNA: TGTGCCAGCAGCTTAGACGGCAGGGGCGCAGATACGCAGTATTTT.

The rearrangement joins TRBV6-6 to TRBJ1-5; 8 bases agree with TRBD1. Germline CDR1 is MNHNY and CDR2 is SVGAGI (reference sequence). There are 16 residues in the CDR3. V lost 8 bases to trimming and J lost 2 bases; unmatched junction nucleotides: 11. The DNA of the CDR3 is TGTGCCAGCTTAGGAACGCGGGGACAGGGCAATCAGCCCCAGCATTTT. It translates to CASLGTRGQGNQPQHF.

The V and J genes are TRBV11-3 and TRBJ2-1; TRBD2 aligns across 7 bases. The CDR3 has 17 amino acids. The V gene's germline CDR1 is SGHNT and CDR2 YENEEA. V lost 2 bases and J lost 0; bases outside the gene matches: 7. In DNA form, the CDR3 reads TGTGCCAGCAGCTTACTGAGCGGGACCGCCTCCTACAATGAGCAGTTCTTC. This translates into CASSLLSGTASYNEQFF.

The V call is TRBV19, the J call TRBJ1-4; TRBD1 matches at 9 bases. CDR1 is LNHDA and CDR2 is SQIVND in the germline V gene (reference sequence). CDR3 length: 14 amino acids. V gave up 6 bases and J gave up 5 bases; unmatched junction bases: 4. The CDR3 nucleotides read TGTGCCAGTAGCCCGGACAGGGGCAATGAAAAACTGTTTTTT. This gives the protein CASSPDRGNEKLFF.

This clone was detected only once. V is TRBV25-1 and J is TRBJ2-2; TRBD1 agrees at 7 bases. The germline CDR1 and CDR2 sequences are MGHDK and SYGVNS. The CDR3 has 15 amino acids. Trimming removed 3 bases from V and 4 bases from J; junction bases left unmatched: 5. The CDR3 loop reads CASSDRDRVTGELFF. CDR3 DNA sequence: TGTGCCAGCAGTGATCGCGACAGGGTCACCGGGGAGCTGTTTTTT.